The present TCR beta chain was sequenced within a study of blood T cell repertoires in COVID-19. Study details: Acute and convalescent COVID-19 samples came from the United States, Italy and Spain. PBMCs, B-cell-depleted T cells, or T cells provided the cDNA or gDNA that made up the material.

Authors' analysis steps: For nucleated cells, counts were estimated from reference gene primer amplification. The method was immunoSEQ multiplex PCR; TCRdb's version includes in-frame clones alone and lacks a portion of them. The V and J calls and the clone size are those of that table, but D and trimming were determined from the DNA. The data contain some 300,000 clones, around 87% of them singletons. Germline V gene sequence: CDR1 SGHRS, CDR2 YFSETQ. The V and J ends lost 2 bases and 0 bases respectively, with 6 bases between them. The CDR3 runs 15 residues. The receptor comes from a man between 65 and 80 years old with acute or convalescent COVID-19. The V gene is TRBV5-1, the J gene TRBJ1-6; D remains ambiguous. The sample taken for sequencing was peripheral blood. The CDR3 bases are TGCGCCAGCAGCTTTACGGGCTCCTATAATTCACCCCTCCACTTT. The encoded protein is CASSFTGSYNSPLHF.